This T cell receptor (beta chain) was identified during a study of CD8+CD57+ T cells in acquired aplastic anemia. For CDR3 and TCR beta VDJ profiling, genomic DNA was the template used. TCRdb recomputed calls from the reads with MiXCR, one row per CDR3 protein. The table shows about 150,000 distinct CDR3 sequences, with approximately 52% occurring only once. Sequenced patients had shown CD8+CD57+ cell expansion by flow cytometry. Germline V gives CDR1 DFQATT, CDR2 SNEGSKA (reference sequence). V shed 5 bases, J shed 8 bases, and the junction held 12 bases outside the gene matches. This CDR3 is built from 15 residues. This clonotype occurred many times.

V is TRBV20-1 and J is TRBJ1-5, with 10 bases matching TRBD1. This TCR came from a human donor with aplastic anemia. Sequenced material: sorted CD4+, CD8+, or CD8+CD57+ T cells (not recorded which) from PBMCs. The CDR3 region has the DNA TGCAGTGCTCCCGGGGACAGGGGAGATAGTGAGCCCCAGCATTTT. Translation: CSAPGDRGDSEPQHF.